Sequencing of this T cell receptor beta chain was carried out in a study of neurological immune-mediated disorders. CDR3 size: 15 residues. Germline CDR1 is DFQATT and CDR2 is SNEGSKA (reference sequence). In its sample, this clonotype was seen many times. A read error may produce the germline difference seen at one junction end. MiXCR was run by TCRdb on the 5' RACE reads, yielding one entry per CDR3 protein. The table shows roughly 27,000 distinct CDR3 sequences, with almost 2.5% occurring only once. This clonotype was obtained from a woman between 45 and 60 years old with multiple sclerosis. Sequencing used PBMCs. The chain employs TRBV20-1 and TRBJ1-5; no firm D call. DNA for the CDR3: TGCAGTGCTAGAGTAGGGCTTACGGGAGATCAGCCCCAGAATTTT. Translation gives CSARVGLTGDQPQNF.